These T cell receptor beta chains were read from a single sample in a study of long-term antiretroviral therapy in people with HIV. Libraries were prepared by immunoSEQ multiplex PCR; TCRdb keeps only in-frame clonotypes and omits some of them. Of about 22,000 clones listed, 65% to 90% were seen once; the top ten hold 19%. Source: unsorted PBMCs, taken 0.1 years before starting antiretroviral therapy. These receptors came from a man between 18 and 35 years old with HIV. The CDR3 runs from the conserved cysteine through the conserved F or W. D genes are given only for firm matches. Only some rows state a clone size, as once, few, many or a class for expanded clones.

J gene: TRBJ1-1
V gene: TRBV6-6
D gene: .
CDR3 length: 14
clone size: few
CDR3 DNA: TGTGCCAGCAGTTCCGCAACACCGAACACTGAAGCTTTCTTT
CDR3 protein: CASSSATPNTEAFF

J gene: TRBJ1-2
V gene: TRBV6-5
D gene: .
CDR3 length: 14
clone size: .
CDR3 DNA: TGTGCCAGCAGTTACTCGACAAATAACTATGGCTACACCTTC
CDR3 protein: CASSYSTNNYGYTF

J gene: TRBJ2-3
V gene: TRBV7-3
D gene: .
CDR3 length: 12
clone size: .
CDR3 DNA: TGTGCCAGCAGCCCAGGCACAGATACGCAGTATTTT
CDR3 protein: CASSPGTDTQYF

J gene: TRBJ1-5
V gene: TRBV6-1
D gene: .
CDR3 length: 15
clone size: .
CDR3 DNA: TGTGCCAGCAGTGAAGCCGGAGGGGCAGGGCAGCCCCAGCATTTT
CDR3 protein: CASSEAGGAGQPQHF

J gene: TRBJ2-3
V gene: TRBV4-1
D gene: .
CDR3 length: 16
clone size: .
CDR3 DNA: TGCGCCAGCAGCCAAGAGGAAGCGGAGCCCACAGATACGCAGTATTTT
CDR3 protein: CASSQEEAEPTDTQYF

J gene: TRBJ2-3
V gene: TRBV30
D gene: .
CDR3 length: 12
clone size: .
CDR3 DNA: TGTGCCTGGAGTGAAGGGCTAGATACGCAGTATTTT
CDR3 protein: CAWSEGLDTQYF

J gene: TRBJ2-1
V gene: TRBV6-5
D gene: .
CDR3 length: 14
clone size: .
CDR3 DNA: TGTGCCAGCAGTTACATTGGCTCCTACAATGAGCAGTTCTTC
CDR3 protein: CASSYIGSYNEQFF

J gene: TRBJ2-6
V gene: TRBV21-1
D gene: .
CDR3 length: 18
clone size: .
CDR3 DNA: TGTGCCAGCAGCAAAGAAAGGATGGCTTTCTCTGGGGCCAACGTCCTGACTTTC
CDR3 protein: CASSKERMAFSGANVLTF

J gene: TRBJ2-1
V gene: TRBV11-2
D gene: .
CDR3 length: 15
clone size: .
CDR3 DNA: TGTGCCAGCAGGGCTCCGGGGGGCGCGTTCTATGAGCAGTTCTTC
CDR3 protein: CASRAPGGAFYEQFF

J gene: TRBJ2-7
V gene: TRBV7-8
D gene: TRBD1
CDR3 length: 14
clone size: .
CDR3 DNA: TGTGCCAGCAGCTTGACAGGGGTAACCTACGAGCAGTACTTC
CDR3 protein: CASSLTGVTYEQYF

J gene: TRBJ1-5
V gene: TRBV2
D gene: TRBD1
CDR3 length: 15
clone size: .
CDR3 DNA: TGTGCCAGCAGTGAAGCGCTTCAGGGGGATCAGCCCCAGCATTTT
CDR3 protein: CASSEALQGDQPQHF

J gene: TRBJ2-3
V gene: TRBV14
D gene: .
CDR3 length: 16
clone size: few
CDR3 DNA: TGTGCCAGCAGCCAAGAAGGGGAGCTACTCACAGATACGCAGTATTTT
CDR3 protein: CASSQEGELLTDTQYF

J gene: TRBJ2-5
V gene: TRBV7-7
D gene: TRBD2
CDR3 length: 14
clone size: once
CDR3 DNA: TGTGCTAGCAGCCAAGGACTAGCGGGAGAGACCCAGTACTTC
CDR3 protein: CASSQGLAGETQYF

J gene: TRBJ1-3
V gene: TRBV6-5
D gene: .
CDR3 length: 15
clone size: .
CDR3 DNA: TGTGCCAGCAGTTCCACAGGCCCCTCTGGAAACACCATATATTTT
CDR3 protein: CASSSTGPSGNTIYF

J gene: TRBJ2-5
V gene: TRBV7-9
D gene: TRBD1
CDR3 length: 14
clone size: .
CDR3 DNA: TGTGCCAGCAGCTCGCAGGGGGTTGGGGAGACCCAGTACTTC
CDR3 protein: CASSSQGVGETQYF

J gene: TRBJ2-7
V gene: TRBV5-6
D gene: .
CDR3 length: 16
clone size: .
CDR3 DNA: TGTGCCAGCAGCTTTTCCTCGGCGGCCAGGAACTACGAGCAGTACTTC
CDR3 protein: CASSFSSAARNYEQYF

J gene: TRBJ1-5
V gene: TRBV10-3
D gene: .
CDR3 length: 14
clone size: .
CDR3 DNA: TGTGCCATCAGTGAGGGGCGGTACAATCAGCCCCAGCATTTT
CDR3 protein: CAISEGRYNQPQHF

J gene: TRBJ2-7
V gene: TRBV11-2
D gene: TRBD2
CDR3 length: 12
clone size: .
CDR3 DNA: TGTGCCAGCAGCTCGAATAGCGGGAGACAGTACTTC
CDR3 protein: CASSSNSGRQYF

J gene: TRBJ2-4
V gene: TRBV4-1
D gene: .
CDR3 length: 17
clone size: .
CDR3 DNA: TGCGCCAGCAGCCAAGTACTAGCAGTTAGGGTCAAAAACATTCAGTACTTC
CDR3 protein: CASSQVLAVRVKNIQYF

J gene: TRBJ2-7
V gene: TRBV30
D gene: TRBD2
CDR3 length: 16
clone size: .
CDR3 DNA: TGTGCCTGGAGTCCAGGGACTAGCGGGAGGGCCTACGAGCAGTACTTC
CDR3 protein: CAWSPGTSGRAYEQYF

J gene: TRBJ1-2
V gene: TRBV19
D gene: .
CDR3 length: 17
clone size: .
CDR3 DNA: TGTGCCAGTAGTCTCGGGACAACTAGAACTCGGGTCTATGGCTACACCTTC
CDR3 protein: CASSLGTTRTRVYGYTF

J gene: TRBJ1-1
V gene: TRBV15
D gene: .
CDR3 length: 14
clone size: .
CDR3 DNA: TGTGCCACCAGCAGAGGAGTCTTGAACACTGAAGCTTTCTTT
CDR3 protein: CATSRGVLNTEAFF

J gene: TRBJ1-6
V gene: TRBV2
D gene: .
CDR3 length: 15
clone size: .
CDR3 DNA: TGTGCCAGCACGGAGGTACACATCTATAATTCACCCCTCCACTTT
CDR3 protein: CASTEVHIYNSPLHF

J gene: TRBJ2-7
V gene: TRBV28
D gene: TRBD1
CDR3 length: 13
clone size: few
CDR3 DNA: TGTGCCAGCAGTCTCGGACAGGGCTACGAGCAGTACTTC
CDR3 protein: CASSLGQGYEQYF

J gene: TRBJ2-3
V gene: TRBV7-2
D gene: .
CDR3 length: 12
clone size: .
CDR3 DNA: TGTGCCAGCAGAATCGGTGGGGATACGCAGTATTTT
CDR3 protein: CASRIGGDTQYF

J gene: TRBJ2-1
V gene: TRBV5-1
D gene: TRBD2
CDR3 length: 14
clone size: .
CDR3 DNA: TGCGCCAGCAGCCCTGGGACTAGTCCATTTGAGCAGTTCTTC
CDR3 protein: CASSPGTSPFEQFF

J gene: TRBJ2-7
V gene: TRBV29-1
D gene: .
CDR3 length: 11
clone size: .
CDR3 DNA: TGCAGCGTTGAGGAGGGCTACGAGCAGTACTTC
CDR3 protein: CSVEEGYEQYF

J gene: TRBJ2-2
V gene: TRBV11-2
D gene: .
CDR3 length: 13
clone size: .
CDR3 DNA: TGTGCCAGCAGCCTAGATATCACCGGGGAGCTGTTTTTT
CDR3 protein: CASSLDITGELFF

J gene: TRBJ1-1
V gene: TRBV2
D gene: TRBD1
CDR3 length: 14
clone size: .
CDR3 DNA: TGTGCCGGACAACAGGGGATCATGAACACTGAAGCTTTCTTT
CDR3 protein: CAGQQGIMNTEAFF

J gene: TRBJ2-7
V gene: TRBV18
D gene: .
CDR3 length: 13
clone size: few
CDR3 DNA: TGTGCCAGCTCCCGTGAATCAGGCTACGAGCAGTACTTC
CDR3 protein: CASSRESGYEQYF

J gene: TRBJ1-1
V gene: TRBV28
D gene: TRBD1
CDR3 length: 13
clone size: .
CDR3 DNA: TGTGCCAGCATCGACGACAGGGGGCAAGGAGCTTTCTTT
CDR3 protein: CASIDDRGQGAFF

J gene: TRBJ2-7
V gene: TRBV21-1
D gene: .
CDR3 length: 16
clone size: .
CDR3 DNA: TGTGCCAGCAGCGGTCCCCCCACTGACAGGACCAGGGAGCAGTACTTC
CDR3 protein: CASSGPPTDRTREQYF

J gene: TRBJ2-1
V gene: TRBV2
D gene: TRBD2
CDR3 length: 17
clone size: .
CDR3 DNA: TGTGCCAGCAGTGAATTGGTTTCTAGCGGGGCCTACAATGAGCAGTTCTTC
CDR3 protein: CASSELVSSGAYNEQFF

J gene: TRBJ1-1
V gene: TRBV7-3
D gene: .
CDR3 length: 13
clone size: .
CDR3 DNA: TGTGCCAGCAGCTTCGGGGAGGAGACTGAAGCTTTCTTT
CDR3 protein: CASSFGEETEAFF

J gene: TRBJ2-1
V gene: TRBV4-1
D gene: .
CDR3 length: 16
clone size: .
CDR3 DNA: TGCGCCAGCAGCCCTACCGGTGGACCCCTATACAATGAGCAGTTCTTC
CDR3 protein: CASSPTGGPLYNEQFF

J gene: TRBJ2-2
V gene: TRBV5-4
D gene: .
CDR3 length: 13
clone size: .
CDR3 DNA: TGTGCCAGCAGGGGGGGGAACACCGGGGAGCTGTTTTTT
CDR3 protein: CASRGGNTGELFF

J gene: TRBJ1-1
V gene: TRBV5-1
D gene: TRBD1
CDR3 length: 14
clone size: .
CDR3 DNA: TGCGCCAGCAGCTTTGGGACAGTAAACACTGAAGCTTTCTTT
CDR3 protein: CASSFGTVNTEAFF

J gene: TRBJ2-7
V gene: TRBV27
D gene: TRBD1
CDR3 length: 14
clone size: .
CDR3 DNA: TGTGCCAGCAGTCCGGGGACAGGGGGCTACGAGCAGTACTTC
CDR3 protein: CASSPGTGGYEQYF

J gene: TRBJ2-1
V gene: TRBV29-1
D gene: TRBD2
CDR3 length: 20
clone size: .
CDR3 DNA: TGCAGCGTTGAAGATCTAGGACTAGCGGGAGGAACGAGGACTTACAATGAGCAGTTCTTC
CDR3 protein: CSVEDLGLAGGTRTYNEQFF

J gene: TRBJ1-6
V gene: TRBV23-1
D gene: .
CDR3 length: 21
clone size: .
CDR3 DNA: TGCGCCAGCAGCGCACCGAAAGGGCCCGGTATATTGAGCTCCTATAATTCACCCCTCCACTTT
CDR3 protein: CASSAPKGPGILSSYNSPLHF

J gene: TRBJ2-7
V gene: TRBV21-1
D gene: .
CDR3 length: 17
clone size: .
CDR3 DNA: TGTGCCAGCAGACCAATCCGCCAAGGGGAGCTAACCTACGAGCAGTACTTC
CDR3 protein: CASRPIRQGELTYEQYF